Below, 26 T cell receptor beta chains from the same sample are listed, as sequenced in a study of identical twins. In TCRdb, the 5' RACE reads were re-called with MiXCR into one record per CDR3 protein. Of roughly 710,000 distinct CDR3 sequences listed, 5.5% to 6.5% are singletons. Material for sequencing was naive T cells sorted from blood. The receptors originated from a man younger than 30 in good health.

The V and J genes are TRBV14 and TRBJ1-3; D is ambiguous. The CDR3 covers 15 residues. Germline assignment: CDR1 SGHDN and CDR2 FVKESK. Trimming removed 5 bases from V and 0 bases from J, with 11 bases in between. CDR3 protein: CASSEGPGSGNTIYF. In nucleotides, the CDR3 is TGTGCCAGCAGCGAGGGCCCAGGCTCTGGAAACACCATATATTTT.

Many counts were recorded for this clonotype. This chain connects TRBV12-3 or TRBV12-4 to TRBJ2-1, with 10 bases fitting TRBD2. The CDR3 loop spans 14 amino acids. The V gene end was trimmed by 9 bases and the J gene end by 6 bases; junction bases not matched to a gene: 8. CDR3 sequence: CASNRASGSNEQFF. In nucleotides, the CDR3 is TGTGCCAGTAATAGGGCTAGCGGGAGCAATGAGCAGTTCTTC.

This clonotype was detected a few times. CDR3 coding DNA: TGTGCCAGCAGTTTCCTGACTAGCGCTTCGCAAGAGACCCAGTACTTC. Translated, it gives CASSFLTSASQETQYF. The rearrangement uses TRBV27 and TRBJ2-5, with 8 bases matching TRBD2. Germline V gives CDR1 MNHEY, CDR2 SMNVEV (reference sequence). Trimming took 3 bases from V and 2 from J; bases not matched to a gene: 8. The CDR3 contains 16 residues.

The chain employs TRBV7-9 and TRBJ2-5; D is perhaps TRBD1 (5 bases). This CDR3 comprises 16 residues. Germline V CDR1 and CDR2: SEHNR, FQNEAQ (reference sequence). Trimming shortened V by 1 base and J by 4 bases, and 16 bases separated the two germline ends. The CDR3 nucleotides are TGTGCCAGCAGCTTAGAGGACACTGCCTTTGGAGAGACCCAGTACTTC. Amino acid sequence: CASSLEDTAFGETQYF.

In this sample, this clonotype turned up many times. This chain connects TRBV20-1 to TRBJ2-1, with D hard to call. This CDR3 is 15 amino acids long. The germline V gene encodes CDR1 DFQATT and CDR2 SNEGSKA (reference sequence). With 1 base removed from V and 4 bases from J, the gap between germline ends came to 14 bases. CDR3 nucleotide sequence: TGCAGTGCTAGAGTTCCGGGTCCAACTTACAATGAGCAGTTCTTC. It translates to CSARVPGPTYNEQFF.

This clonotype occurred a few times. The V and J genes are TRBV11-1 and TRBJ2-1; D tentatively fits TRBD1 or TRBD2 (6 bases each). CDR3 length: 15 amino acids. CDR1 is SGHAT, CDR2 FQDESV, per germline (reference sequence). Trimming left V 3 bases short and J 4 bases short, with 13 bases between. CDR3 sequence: CASSFAGGLYNEQFF. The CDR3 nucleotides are TGTGCCAGCAGCTTTGCCGGGGGCCTATACAATGAGCAGTTCTTC.

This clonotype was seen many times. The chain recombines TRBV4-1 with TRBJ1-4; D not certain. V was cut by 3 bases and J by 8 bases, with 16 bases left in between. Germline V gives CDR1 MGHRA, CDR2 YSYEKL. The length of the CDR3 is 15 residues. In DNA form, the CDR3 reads TGCGCCAGCAGCCAGATCGGCTTAATGGAAGAAAAACTGTTTTTT. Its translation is CASSQIGLMEEKLFF.

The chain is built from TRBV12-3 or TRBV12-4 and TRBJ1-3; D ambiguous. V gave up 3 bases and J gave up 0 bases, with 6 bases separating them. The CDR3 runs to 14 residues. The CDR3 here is CASSFEASGNTIYF. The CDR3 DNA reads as TGTGCCAGCAGTTTTGAGGCCTCTGGAAACACCATATATTTT.

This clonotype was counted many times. The CDR3 coding sequence is TGTGCCACCAGCAGAGATTTATCCTACGAGCAGTACTTC. Its protein product is CATSRDLSYEQYF. V usage is TRBV15 and J usage is TRBJ2-7; no clear D gene. Looked up from germline, CDR1 is LNHNV and CDR2 is YYDKDF (reference sequence). The CDR3 is 13 residues long. V was cut by 0 bases and J by 1 base, with 4 bases left in between.

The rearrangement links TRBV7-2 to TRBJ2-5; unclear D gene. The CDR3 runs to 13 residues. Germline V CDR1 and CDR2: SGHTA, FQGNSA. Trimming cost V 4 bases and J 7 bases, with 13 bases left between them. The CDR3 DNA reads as TGTGCCAGCAGCTCAGACACGGTCGGGACCCAGTACTTC. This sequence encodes CASSSDTVGTQYF. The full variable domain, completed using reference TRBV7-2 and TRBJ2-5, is GAGVSQSPSNKVTEKGKDVELRCDPISGHTALYWYRQSLGQGLEFLIYFQGNSAPDKSGLPSDRFSAERTGGSVSTLTIQRTQQEDSAVYLCASSSDTVGTQYFGPGTRLLVL.

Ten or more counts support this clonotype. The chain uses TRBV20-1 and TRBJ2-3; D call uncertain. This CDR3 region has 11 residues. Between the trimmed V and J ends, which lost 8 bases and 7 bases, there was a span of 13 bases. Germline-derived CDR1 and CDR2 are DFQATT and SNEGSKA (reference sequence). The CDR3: CSSDGWNTQYF. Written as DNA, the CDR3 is TGCAGTTCGGATGGATGGAATACGCAGTATTTT.

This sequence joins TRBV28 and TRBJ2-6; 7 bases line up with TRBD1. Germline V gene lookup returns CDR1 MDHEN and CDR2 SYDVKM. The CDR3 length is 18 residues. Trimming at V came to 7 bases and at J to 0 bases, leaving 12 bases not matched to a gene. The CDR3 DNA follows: TGTGCCAGCACCGAATCCGGGACAGCCCCCTCTGGGGCCAACGTCCTGACTTTC. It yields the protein CASTESGTAPSGANVLTF.

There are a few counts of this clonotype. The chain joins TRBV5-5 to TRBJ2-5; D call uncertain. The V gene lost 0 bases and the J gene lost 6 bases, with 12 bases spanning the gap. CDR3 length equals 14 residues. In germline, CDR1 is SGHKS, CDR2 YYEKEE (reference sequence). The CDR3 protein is CASSLVPSTQTQYF. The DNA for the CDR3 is TGTGCCAGCAGCTTGGTACCTAGTACCCAGACCCAGTACTTC.

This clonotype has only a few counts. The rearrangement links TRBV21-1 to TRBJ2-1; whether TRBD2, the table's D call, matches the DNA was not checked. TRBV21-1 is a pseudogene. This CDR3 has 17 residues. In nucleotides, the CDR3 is TGTGCCAGCAGCAAAGGAGGGAGCGGGGACCCCTACAATGAGCAGTTCTTC. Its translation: CASSKGGSGDPYNEQFF.

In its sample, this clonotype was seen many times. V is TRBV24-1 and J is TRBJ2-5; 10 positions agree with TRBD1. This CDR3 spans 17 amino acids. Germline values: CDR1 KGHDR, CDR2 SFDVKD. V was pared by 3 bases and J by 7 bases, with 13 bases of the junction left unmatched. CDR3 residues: CATSDPQDRGISGTQYF. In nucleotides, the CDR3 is TGTGCCACCAGTGATCCCCAGGACAGGGGGATTTCCGGGACCCAGTACTTC.

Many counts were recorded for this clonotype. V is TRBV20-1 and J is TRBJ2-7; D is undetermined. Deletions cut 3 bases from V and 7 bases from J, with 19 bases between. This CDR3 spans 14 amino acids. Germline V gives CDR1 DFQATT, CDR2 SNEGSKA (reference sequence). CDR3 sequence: CSASPRWGSGEQYF. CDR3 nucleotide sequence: TGCAGTGCTAGCCCGCGGTGGGGTAGTGGGGAGCAGTACTTC.

The CDR3 DNA reads TGTGCCAGCAGAACGTCCTGGACTGATGCCTACAATGAGCAGTTCTTC. As protein: CASRTSWTDAYNEQFF. The chain is built from TRBV6-1 and TRBJ2-1, with D possibly matching TRBD2 (5 bases). CDR1 and CDR2 (germline): MNHNS, SASEGT. The ends were cut back, 6 bases at V and 2 bases at J, with 17 bases in the middle. The CDR3 is made up of 16 amino acids.

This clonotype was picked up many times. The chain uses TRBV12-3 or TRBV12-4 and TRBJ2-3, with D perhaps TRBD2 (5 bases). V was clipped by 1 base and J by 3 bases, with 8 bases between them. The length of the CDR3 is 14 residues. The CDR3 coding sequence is TGTGCCAGCAGTTTAGGAAGGGAGACAGATACGCAGTATTTT. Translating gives CASSLGRETDTQYF.

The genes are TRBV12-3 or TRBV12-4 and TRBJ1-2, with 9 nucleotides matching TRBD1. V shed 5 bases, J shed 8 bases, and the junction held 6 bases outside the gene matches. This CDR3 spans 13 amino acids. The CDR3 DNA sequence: TGTGCCAGCAGTCTGGACAGGGGCCGCGGCTACACCTTC. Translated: CASSLDRGRGYTF.

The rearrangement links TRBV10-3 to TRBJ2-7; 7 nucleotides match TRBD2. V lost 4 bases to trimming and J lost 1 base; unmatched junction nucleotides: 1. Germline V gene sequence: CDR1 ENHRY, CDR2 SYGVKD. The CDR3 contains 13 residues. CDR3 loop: CAISGTSSYEQYF. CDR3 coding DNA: TGTGCCATCAGTGGGACTAGTTCCTACGAGCAGTACTTC.

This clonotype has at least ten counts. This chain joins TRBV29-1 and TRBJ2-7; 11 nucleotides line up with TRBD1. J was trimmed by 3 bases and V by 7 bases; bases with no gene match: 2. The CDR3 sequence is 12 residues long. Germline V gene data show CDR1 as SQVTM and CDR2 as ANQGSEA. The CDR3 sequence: CSAGTGGYEQYF. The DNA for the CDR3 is TGCAGCGCCGGGACAGGGGGCTACGAGCAGTACTTC.

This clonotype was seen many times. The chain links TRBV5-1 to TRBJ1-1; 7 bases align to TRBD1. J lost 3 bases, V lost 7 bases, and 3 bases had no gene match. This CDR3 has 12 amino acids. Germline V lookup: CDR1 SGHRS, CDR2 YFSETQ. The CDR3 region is CASRRGDTEAFF. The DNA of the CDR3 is TGCGCCAGCCGCAGGGGGGACACTGAAGCTTTCTTT.

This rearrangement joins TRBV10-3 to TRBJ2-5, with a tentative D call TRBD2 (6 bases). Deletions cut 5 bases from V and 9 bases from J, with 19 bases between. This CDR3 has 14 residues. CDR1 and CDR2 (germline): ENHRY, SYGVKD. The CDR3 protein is CAISPLEGGEAQYF. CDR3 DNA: TGTGCCATCAGTCCCCTAGAGGGAGGCGAGGCCCAGTACTTC.

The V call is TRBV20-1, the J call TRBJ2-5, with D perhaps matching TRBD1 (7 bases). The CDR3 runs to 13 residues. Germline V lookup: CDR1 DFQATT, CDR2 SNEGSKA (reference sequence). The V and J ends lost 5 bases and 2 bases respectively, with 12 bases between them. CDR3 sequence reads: CSAGGTAQETQYF. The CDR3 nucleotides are TGCAGTGCTGGGGGGACAGCACAAGAGACCCAGTACTTC.

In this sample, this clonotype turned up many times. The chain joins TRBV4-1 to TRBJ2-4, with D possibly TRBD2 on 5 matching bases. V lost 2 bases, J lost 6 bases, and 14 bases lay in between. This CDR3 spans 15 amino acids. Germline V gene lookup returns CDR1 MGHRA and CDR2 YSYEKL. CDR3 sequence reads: CASSQSLTTGNIQYF. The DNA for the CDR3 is TGCGCCAGCAGCCAAAGTCTGACTACGGGAAACATTCAGTACTTC.

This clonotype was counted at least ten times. The CDR3 bases are TGTGCCAGCAGTGCCAACGACAGGGGACCGACGTATGAGCAGTTCTTC. As protein: CASSANDRGPTYEQFF. V and J are TRBV12-3 or TRBV12-4 and TRBJ2-1, with 8 bases fitting TRBD1. Trimming at V came to 5 bases and at J to 8 bases, leaving 14 bases not matched to a gene. The CDR3 loop spans 16 amino acids.